The clone carrying this TCR beta chain appeared many times. The CDR3 end falls 3 residues outside the read, so it is completed with the germline J gene. Caucasian heritage predominated among both patients and controls. The trim removed 1 base at V and 2 bases at J, leaving 4 bases unmatched. The V gene's germline CDR1 is GTSNPN and CDR2 SVGIG (reference sequence). The CDR3 totals 14 residues. The entry originates in a study of T cell clonality in common variable immunodeficiency. Using immunoSEQ multiplex PCR, the repertoire was profiled, and TCRdb retains in-frame clones only, with some absent. This sample has about 43,000 clones, each found more than once.

This clonotype was obtained from a person aged 18 to 69 in good health. The chain employs TRBV30 and TRBJ1-1; TRBD1 aligns across 7 bases. Sequencing was done on a sample of peripheral blood mononuclear cells. The CDR3 reads CAWSGQGRNTEAFF. The CDR3 bases that were read are TGTGCCTGGAGTGGACAGGGACGTAACACTGAA. Full variable domain (remainder filled in from reference TRBV30 and TRBJ1-1): SQTIHQWPATLVQPVGSPLSLECTVEGTSNPNLYWYRQAAGRGLQLLFYSVGIGQISSEVPQNLSASRPQDRQFILSSKKLLLSDSGFYLCAWSGQGRNTEAFFGQGTRLTVV.